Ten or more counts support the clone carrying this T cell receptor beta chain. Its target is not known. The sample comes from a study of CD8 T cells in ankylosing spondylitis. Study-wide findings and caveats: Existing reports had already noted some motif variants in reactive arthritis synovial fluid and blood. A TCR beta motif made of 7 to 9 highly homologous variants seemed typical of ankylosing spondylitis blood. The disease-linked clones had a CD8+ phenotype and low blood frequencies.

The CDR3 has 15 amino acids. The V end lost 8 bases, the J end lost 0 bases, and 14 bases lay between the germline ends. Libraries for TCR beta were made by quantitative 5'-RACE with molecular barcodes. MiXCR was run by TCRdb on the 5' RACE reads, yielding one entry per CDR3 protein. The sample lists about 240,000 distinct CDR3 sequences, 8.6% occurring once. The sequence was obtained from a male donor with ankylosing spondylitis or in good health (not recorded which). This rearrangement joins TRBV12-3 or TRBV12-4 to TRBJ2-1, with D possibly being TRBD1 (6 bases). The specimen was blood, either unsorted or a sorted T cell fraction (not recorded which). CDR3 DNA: TGTGCCAGCGGACGGACAGACAGCTCCTACAATGAGCAGTTCTTC. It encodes CASGRTDSSYNEQFF.